What follows are 3 T cell receptor beta chains derived from one specimen sequenced in a study of OX40 agonist ivuxolimab in advanced cancers. Generated by immunoSEQ multiplex PCR, the TCRdb table keeps only in-frame clones and is missing some. The sample shows over 15,000 clones, 84% of them seen only once. The sequences come from CD4+ or CD8+ T cells sorted from blood, collected in a trial of the OX40 agonist ivuxolimab. The receptor set was obtained from an adult with an advanced solid tumor such as melanoma, head and neck, liver or kidney cancer.

The V call is TRBV21-1, the J call TRBJ1-5; TRBD1 is the table's D call, not checked against the DNA. TRBV21-1 is assigned pseudogene status. The length of the CDR3 is 15 residues. The CDR3 loop reads CASSTTGSDNQPQHF. The CDR3 DNA follows: TGTGCCAGCAGCACTACAGGGAGTGACAATCAGCCCCAGCATTTT.

The V and J genes are TRBV11-2 and TRBJ2-1; D perhaps matches TRBD2 (7 bases). From germline, CDR1 is SGHAT and CDR2 FQNNGV. The CDR3 runs 14 residues. Trimming cost V 2 bases and J 10 bases, with 15 bases left between them. The CDR3 region has the DNA TGTGCCAGCAGCTTAATCGGGGGGCCGTGGGAGCAGTTCTTC. Protein: CASSLIGGPWEQFF.

This clone was picked up a small number of times. This chain joins TRBV4-3 and TRBJ2-1, with 8 bases fitting TRBD1. This CDR3 is built from 15 residues. The J segment lost 3 bases and the V segment lost 4 bases, leaving 5 bases of the junction unmatched. Germline CDR1 is LGHNA and CDR2 is YSLEER. CDR3: CASSLAGGIYNEQFF. CDR3 nucleotide sequence: TGCGCCAGCAGCCTAGCAGGGGGCATCTACAATGAGCAGTTCTTC.